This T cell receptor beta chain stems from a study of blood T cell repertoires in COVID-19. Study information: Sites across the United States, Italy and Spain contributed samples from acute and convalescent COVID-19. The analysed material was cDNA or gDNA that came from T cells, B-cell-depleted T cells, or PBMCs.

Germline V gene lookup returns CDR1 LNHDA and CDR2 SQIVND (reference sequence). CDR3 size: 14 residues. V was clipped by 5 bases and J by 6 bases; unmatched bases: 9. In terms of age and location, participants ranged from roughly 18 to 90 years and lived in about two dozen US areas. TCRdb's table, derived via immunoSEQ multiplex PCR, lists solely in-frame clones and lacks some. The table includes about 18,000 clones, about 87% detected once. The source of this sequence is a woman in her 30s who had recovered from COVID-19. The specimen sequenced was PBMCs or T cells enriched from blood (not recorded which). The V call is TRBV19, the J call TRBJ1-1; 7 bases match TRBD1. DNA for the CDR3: TGTGCCAGTAGTGCCTCGACAGGGTCGGCTGAAGCTTTCTTT. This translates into CASSASTGSAEAFF.